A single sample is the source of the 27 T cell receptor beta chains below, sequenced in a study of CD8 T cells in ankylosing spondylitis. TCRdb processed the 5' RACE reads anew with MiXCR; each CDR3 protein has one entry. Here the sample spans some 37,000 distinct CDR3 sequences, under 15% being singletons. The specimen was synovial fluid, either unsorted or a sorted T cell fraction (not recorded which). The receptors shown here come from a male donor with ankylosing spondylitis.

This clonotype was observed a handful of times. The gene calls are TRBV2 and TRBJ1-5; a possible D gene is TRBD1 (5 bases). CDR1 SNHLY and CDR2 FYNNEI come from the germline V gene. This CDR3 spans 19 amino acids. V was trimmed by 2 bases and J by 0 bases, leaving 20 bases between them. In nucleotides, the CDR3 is TGTGCCAGCAGTGAAAAGGCAGGGAGAGGCACCGATAGCAATCAGCCCCAGCATTTT. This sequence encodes CASSEKAGRGTDSNQPQHF.

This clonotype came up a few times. DNA for the CDR3: TGTGCCAGCTCACTTCTAGCGGCTAGCTCCTACAATGAGCAGTTCTTC. Amino acid sequence: CASSLLAASSYNEQFF. This chain uses TRBV18 with TRBJ2-1; 7 bases fit TRBD2. With V trimmed by 4 bases and J by 0 bases, 6 bases remained unmatched. The CDR3 spans 16 residues. Germline CDR1 KGHSH, CDR2 LQKENI.

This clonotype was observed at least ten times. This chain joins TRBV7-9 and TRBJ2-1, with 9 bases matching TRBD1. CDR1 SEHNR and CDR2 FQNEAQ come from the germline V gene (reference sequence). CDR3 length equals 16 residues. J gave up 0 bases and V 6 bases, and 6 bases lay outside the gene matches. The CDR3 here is CASRGGTGSSYNEQFF. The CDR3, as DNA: TGTGCCAGCAGGGGGGGGACAGGGAGCTCCTACAATGAGCAGTTCTTC. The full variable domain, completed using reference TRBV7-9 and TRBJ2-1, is DTGVSQNPRHKITKRGQNVTFRCDPISEHNRLYWYRQTLGQGPEFLTYFQNEAQLEKSRLLSDRFSAERPKGSFSTLEIQRTEQGDSAMYLCASRGGTGSSYNEQFFGPGTRLTVL.

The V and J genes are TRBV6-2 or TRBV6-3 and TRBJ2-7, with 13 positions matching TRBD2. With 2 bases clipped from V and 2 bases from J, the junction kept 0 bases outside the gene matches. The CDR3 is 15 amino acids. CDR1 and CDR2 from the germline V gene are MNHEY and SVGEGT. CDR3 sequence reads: CASSYGLAGAYEQYF. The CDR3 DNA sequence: TGTGCCAGCAGTTACGGACTAGCGGGAGCCTACGAGCAGTACTTC.

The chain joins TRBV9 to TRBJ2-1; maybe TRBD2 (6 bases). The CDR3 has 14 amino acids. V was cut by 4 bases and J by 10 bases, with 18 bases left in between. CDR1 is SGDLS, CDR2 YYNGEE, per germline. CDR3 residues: CASSPQWRAREQFF. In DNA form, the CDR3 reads TGTGCCAGCAGCCCACAGTGGAGGGCGCGCGAGCAGTTCTTC.

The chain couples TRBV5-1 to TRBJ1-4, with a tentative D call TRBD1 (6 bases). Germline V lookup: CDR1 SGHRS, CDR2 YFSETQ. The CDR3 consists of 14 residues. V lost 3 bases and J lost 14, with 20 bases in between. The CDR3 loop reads CASSSAGIQGSLFF. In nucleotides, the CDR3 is TGCGCCAGCAGCTCGGCGGGAATACAGGGCTCGCTGTTTTTT.

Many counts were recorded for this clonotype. The CDR3 protein is CASSLGQAASGNTIYF. The CDR3 DNA reads TGTGCCAGCAGTTTAGGCCAGGCAGCCTCTGGAAACACCATATATTTT. This chain links TRBV28 with TRBJ1-3; no firm D call. CDR3 length equals 16 residues. Germline CDR1 and CDR2: MDHEN and SYDVKM. V lost 2 bases and J lost 0, with 11 bases in between. The full variable domain, rest sourced from reference TRBV28 and TRBJ1-3, is DVKVTQSSRYLVKRTGEKVFLECVQDMDHENMFWYRQDPGLGLRLIYFSYDVKMKEKGDIPEGYSVSREKKERFSLILESASTNQTSMYLCASSLGQAASGNTIYFGEGSWLTVV.

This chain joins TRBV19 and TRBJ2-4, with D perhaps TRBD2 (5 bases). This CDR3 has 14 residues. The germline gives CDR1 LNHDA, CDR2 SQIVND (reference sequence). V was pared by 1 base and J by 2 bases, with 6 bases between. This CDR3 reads CASSIGGTKNIQYF. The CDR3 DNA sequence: TGTGCCAGTAGTATAGGAGGGACCAAAAACATTCAGTACTTC.

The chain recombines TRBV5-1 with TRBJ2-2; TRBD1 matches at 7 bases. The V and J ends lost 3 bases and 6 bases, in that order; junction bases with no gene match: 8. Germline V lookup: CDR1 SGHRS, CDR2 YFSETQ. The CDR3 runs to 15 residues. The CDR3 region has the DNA TGCGCCAGCAGCTGGGTGAATACAGGGGCCGGGGAGCTGTTTTTT. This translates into CASSWVNTGAGELFF. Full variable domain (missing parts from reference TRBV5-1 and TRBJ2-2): KAGVTQTPRYLIKTRGQQVTLSCSPISGHRSVSWYQQTPGQGLQFLFEYFSETQRNKGNFPGRFSGRQFSNSRSEMNVSTLELGDSALYLCASSWVNTGAGELFFGEGSRLTVL.

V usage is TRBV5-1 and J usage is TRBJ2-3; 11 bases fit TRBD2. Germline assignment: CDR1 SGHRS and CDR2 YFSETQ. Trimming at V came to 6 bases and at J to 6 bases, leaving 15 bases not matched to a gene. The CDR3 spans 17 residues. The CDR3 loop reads CASTFFPGTSGLDTQYF. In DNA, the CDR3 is TGCGCCAGCACCTTTTTTCCCGGGACTAGCGGCCTGGATACGCAGTATTTT.

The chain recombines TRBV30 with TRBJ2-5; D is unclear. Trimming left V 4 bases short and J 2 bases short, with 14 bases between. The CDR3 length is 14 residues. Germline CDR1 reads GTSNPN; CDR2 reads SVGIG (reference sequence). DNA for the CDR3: TGTGCCTGGAAGGCTGGGGTCATACAAGAGACCCAGTACTTC. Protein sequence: CAWKAGVIQETQYF.

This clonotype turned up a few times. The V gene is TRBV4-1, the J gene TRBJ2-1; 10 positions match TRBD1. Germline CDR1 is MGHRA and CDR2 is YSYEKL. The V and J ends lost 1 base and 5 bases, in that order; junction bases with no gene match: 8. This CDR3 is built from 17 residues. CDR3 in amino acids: CASSQVLRDRGHNEQFF. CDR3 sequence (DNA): TGCGCCAGCAGCCAAGTTTTAAGGGACAGGGGCCACAATGAGCAGTTCTTC.

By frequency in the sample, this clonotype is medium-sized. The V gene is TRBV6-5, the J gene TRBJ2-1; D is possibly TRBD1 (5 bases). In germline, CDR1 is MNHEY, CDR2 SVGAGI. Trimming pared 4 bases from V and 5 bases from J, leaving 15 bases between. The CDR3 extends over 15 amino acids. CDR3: CASSLQAVRDNEQFF. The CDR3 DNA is TGTGCCAGCAGTTTACAGGCAGTGAGAGACAATGAGCAGTTCTTC.

The CDR3 sequence is CASSVNPTKRNSFIYEQYF. CDR3 nucleotide sequence: TGTGCCAGCAGCGTTAACCCGACAAAGCGGAACAGTTTTATCTACGAGCAGTACTTC. The rearrangement links TRBV5-6 to TRBJ2-7; possibly TRBD2 for D (5 bases). Germline V CDR1 and CDR2: SGHDT, YYEEEE. Trimming removed 4 bases at V and 3 bases at J, with 29 bases between. This CDR3 is 19 amino acids long.

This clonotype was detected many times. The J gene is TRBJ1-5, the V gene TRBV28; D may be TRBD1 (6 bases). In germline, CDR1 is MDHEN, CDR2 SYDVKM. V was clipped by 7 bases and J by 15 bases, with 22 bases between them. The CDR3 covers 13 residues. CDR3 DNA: TGTGCCAGCAACGCCGTGCGGGACACCCGTCGGCATTTT. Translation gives CASNAVRDTRRHF.

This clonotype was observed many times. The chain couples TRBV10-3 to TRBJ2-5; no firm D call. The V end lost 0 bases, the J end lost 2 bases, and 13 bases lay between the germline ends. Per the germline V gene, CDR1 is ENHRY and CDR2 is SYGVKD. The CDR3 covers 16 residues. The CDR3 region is CAISESGSSSQETQYF. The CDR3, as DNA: TGTGCCATCAGTGAGTCCGGTTCGTCTAGTCAAGAGACCCAGTACTTC.

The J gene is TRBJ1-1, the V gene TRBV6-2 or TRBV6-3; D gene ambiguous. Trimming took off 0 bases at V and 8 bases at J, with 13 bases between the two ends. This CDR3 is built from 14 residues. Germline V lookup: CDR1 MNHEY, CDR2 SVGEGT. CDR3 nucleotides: TGTGCCAGCAGTTACTCGCCGGCCGCGGCCGAAGCTTTCTTT. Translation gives CASSYSPAAAEAFF.

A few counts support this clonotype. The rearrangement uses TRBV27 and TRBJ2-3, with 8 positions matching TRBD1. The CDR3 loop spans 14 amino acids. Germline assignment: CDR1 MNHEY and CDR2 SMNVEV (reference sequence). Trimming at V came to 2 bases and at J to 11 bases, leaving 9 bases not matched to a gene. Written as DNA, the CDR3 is TGTGCCAGCAGTTTAAATGGACAGGGAATGGGGCAGTATTTT. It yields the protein CASSLNGQGMGQYF.

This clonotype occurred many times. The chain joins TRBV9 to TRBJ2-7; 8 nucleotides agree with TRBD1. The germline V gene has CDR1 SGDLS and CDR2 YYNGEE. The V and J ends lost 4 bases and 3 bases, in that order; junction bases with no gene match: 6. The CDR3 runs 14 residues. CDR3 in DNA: TGTGCCAGCAGCCCGGGACAGGCGGACTACGAGCAGTACTTC. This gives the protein CASSPGQADYEQYF.

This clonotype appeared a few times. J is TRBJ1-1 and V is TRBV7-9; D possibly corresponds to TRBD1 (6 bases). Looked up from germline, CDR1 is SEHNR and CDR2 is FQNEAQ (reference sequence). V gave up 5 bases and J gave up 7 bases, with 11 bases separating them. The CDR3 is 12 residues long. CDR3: CASSARQVEAFF. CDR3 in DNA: TGTGCCAGCAGCGCCCGACAGGTTGAAGCTTTCTTT.

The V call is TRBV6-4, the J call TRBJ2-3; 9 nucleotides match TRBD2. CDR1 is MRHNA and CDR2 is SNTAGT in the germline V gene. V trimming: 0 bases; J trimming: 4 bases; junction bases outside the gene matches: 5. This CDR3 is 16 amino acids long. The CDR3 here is CASSDSGAGGPDTQYF. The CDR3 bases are TGTGCCAGCAGTGACTCGGGGGCGGGGGGGCCAGATACGCAGTATTTT.

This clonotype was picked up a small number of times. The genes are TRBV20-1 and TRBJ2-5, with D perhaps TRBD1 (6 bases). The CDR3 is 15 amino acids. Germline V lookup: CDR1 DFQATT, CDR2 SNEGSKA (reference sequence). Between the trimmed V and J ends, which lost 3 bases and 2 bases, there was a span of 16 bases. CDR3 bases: TGCAGTGCTAGTTTAACAGGGTCCCCTCAAGAGACCCAGTACTTC. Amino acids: CSASLTGSPQETQYF.

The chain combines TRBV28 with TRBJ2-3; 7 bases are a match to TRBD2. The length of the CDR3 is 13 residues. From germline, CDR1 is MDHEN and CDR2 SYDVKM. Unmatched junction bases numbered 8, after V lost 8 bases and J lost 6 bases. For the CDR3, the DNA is TGTGCCAGCGGGACTATACGGTGGGATACGCAGTATTTT. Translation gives CASGTIRWDTQYF.

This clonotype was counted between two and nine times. The CDR3 protein is CASSVGPTPYEQYF. CDR3 in DNA: TGTGCCAGCAGCGTAGGTCCGACACCCTACGAGCAGTACTTC. The genes are TRBV9 and TRBJ2-7; D remains unclear. V was shortened by 0 bases and J by 2 bases, with 9 bases between the two germline ends. The CDR3 loop spans 14 amino acids. Germline CDR1 and CDR2: SGDLS and YYNGEE.

The CDR3 region has the DNA TGTGCCAGCAGCGGGAACTCCGGGACTATCGTTGGCGAGCAGTACTTC. Protein product: CASSGNSGTIVGEQYF. This chain connects TRBV9 to TRBJ2-7, with 7 bases matching TRBD2. This CDR3 region has 16 residues. Losses at the gene ends were 3 bases for V and 6 bases for J; bases not matched to a gene: 15. CDR1 and CDR2 from the germline V gene are SGDLS and YYNGEE.

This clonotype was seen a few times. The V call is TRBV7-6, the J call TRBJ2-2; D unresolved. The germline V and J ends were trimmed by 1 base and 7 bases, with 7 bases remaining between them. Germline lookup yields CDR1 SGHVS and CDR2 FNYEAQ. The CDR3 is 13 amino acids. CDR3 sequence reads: CASSLGYNGELFF. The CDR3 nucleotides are TGTGCCAGCAGCTTAGGGTACAACGGGGAGCTGTTTTTT.

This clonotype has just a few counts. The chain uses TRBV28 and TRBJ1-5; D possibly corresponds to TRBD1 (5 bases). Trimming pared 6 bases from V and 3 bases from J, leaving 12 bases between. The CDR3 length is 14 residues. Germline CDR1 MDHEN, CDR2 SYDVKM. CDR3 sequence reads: CASSPAGDNQPQHF. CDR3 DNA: TGTGCCAGCAGCCCGGCGGGGGACAATCAGCCCCAGCATTTT.